This T cell receptor beta chain came from a study of response to subunit inactivated influenza vaccine. Study results and limitations: Authors suggested that a seasonal influenza vaccination recruits few new T cells each time.

CDR3 size: 14 residues. With 7 bases clipped from V and 0 bases from J, the junction kept 3 bases outside the gene matches. Germline V gene lookup returns CDR1 DFQATT and CDR2 SNEGSKA (reference sequence). This clonotype was seen at least ten times. Its antigen remains unidentified. TCRdb called the RT-PCR reads again in MiXCR, with one record for every CDR3 protein. The repertoire consists of 450,000 to 500,000 distinct CDR3 sequences, with approximately 9.9% occurring once and the leading ten covering over 9.5%. The sequencing used PBMCs from blood, collected about 40 days after vaccination. The receptor's source is a man aged 45-60 years who received an inactivated influenza vaccine. J is TRBJ2-1 and V is TRBV20-1; 10 bases match TRBD2. For the CDR3, the DNA is TGCAGTGTCCAGCGGGGGGGCTCCTACAATGAGCAGTTCTTC. It encodes CSVQRGGSYNEQFF.